This T cell receptor beta chain was captured by sequencing in a study of blood T cell repertoires in COVID-19. Study-level information: Sites across the United States, Italy and Spain contributed samples from acute and convalescent COVID-19. Sources were T cells, B-cell-depleted T cells, or PBMCs; the material itself was cDNA or gDNA.

Authors' analysis steps: Amplification of reference gene primers was used by the study to estimate nucleated cell counts. Method: immunoSEQ multiplex PCR; TCRdb's copy keeps in-frame clones and lacks some. D and trimming were read from the DNA, whereas the V and J calls and clone size are those reported in that table. The table has around 190,000 clones, more than 85% seen once. Looked up from germline, CDR1 is SGHNT and CDR2 is YENEEA. The V and J ends lost 2 bases and 3 bases, in that order; junction bases with no gene match: 7. This CDR3 is built from 16 residues. The sequence came from a man in his thirties or forties with acute or convalescent COVID-19. Input material: peripheral blood. The chain is built from TRBV11-3 and TRBJ2-1, with 7 bases fitting TRBD1. The CDR3 nucleotides read TGTGCCAGCAGCTTATACACGACAGGGCTCTACAATGAGCAGTTCTTC. Translation: CASSLYTTGLYNEQFF.